The clone carrying this TCR beta chain was seen at least ten times. Regions amplified from RNA transcripts were the TCR beta CDR3 regions. The TCR CDR3 first-round RT-PCR relied on the HTBI primer set. TCRdb re-called the multiplex PCR reads through MiXCR, storing one row per CDR3 protein. The sample has 550,000 to 650,000 distinct CDR3 sequences, 11% to 15% seen once; the top ten hold approximately 15%. This specimen comes from a study of T cells in Graves' hyperthyroidism and ophthalmopathy. Germline V lookup: CDR1 MNHEY, CDR2 SVGAGI. V was shortened by 2 bases and J by 8 bases, with 9 bases between the two germline ends. The CDR3 loop spans 12 amino acids.

This TCR came from a woman in her thirties or forties with Graves' hyperthyroidism. This chain uses TRBV6-5 with TRBJ1-1; D perhaps matches TRBD1 (6 bases). Sequencing was carried out using blood. In DNA form, the CDR3 reads TGTGCCAGCAGTTACGGGGGCAGGGAAGCTTTCTTT. Protein sequence: CASSYGGREAFF.